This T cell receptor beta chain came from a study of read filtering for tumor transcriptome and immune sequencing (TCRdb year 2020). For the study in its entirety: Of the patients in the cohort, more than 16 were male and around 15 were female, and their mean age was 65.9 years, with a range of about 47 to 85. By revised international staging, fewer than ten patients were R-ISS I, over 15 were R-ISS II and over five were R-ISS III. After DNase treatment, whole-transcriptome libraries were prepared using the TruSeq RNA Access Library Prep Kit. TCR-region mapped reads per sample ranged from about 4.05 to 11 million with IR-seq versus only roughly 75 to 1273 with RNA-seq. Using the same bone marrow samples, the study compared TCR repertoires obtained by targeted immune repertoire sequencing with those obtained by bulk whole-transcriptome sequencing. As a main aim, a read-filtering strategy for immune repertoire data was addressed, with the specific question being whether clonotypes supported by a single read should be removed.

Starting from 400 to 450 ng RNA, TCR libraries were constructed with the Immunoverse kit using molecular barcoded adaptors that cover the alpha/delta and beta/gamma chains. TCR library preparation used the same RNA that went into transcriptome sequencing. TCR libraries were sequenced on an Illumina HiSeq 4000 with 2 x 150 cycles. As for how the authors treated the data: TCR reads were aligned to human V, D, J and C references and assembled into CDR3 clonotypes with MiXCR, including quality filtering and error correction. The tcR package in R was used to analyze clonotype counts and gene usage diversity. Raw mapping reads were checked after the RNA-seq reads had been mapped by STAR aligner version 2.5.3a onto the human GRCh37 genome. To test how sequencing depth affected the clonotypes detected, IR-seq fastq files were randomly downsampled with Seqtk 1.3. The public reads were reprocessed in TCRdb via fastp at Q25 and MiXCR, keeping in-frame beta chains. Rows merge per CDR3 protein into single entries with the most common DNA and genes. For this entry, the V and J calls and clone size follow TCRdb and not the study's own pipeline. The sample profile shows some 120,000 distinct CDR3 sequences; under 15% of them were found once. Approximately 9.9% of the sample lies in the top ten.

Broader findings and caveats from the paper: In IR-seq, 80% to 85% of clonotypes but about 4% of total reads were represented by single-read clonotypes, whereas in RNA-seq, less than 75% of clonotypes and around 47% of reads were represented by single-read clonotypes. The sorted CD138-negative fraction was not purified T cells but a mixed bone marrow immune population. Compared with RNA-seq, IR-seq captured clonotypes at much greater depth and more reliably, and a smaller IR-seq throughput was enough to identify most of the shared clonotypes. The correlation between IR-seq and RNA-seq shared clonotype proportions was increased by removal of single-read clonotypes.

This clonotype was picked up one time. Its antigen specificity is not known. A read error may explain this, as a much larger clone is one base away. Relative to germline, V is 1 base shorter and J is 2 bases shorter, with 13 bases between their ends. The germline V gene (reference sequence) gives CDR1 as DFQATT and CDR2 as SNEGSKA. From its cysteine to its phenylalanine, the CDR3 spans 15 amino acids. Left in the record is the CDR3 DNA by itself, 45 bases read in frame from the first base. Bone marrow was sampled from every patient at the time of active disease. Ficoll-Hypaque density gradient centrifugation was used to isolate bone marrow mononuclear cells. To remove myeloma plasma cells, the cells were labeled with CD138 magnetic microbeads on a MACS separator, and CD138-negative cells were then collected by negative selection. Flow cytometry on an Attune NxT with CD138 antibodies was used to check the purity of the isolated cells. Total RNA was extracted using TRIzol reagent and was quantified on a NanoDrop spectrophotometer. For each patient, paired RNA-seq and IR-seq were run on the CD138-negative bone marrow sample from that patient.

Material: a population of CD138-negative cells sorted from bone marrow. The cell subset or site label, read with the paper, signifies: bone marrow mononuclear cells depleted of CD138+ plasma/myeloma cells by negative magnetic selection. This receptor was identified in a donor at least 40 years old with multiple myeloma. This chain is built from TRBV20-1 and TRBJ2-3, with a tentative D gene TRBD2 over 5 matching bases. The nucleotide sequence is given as TGCAGTGCTAGAGGTGAAAGGACTGACACAGATACGCAGTATTTT. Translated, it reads CSARGERTDTDTQYF.